This TCR beta chain was sequenced during a study of T cells in Graves' hyperthyroidism and ophthalmopathy. Study in general: Peripheral blood samples were taken at initial diagnosis, prior to any treatment.

Germline CDR1 is LNHDA and CDR2 is SQIVND (reference sequence). The CDR3 sequence is 13 residues long. Trimming cost V 3 bases and J 7 bases, with 10 bases left between them. Patients were excluded for uncontrolled infection, other autoimmune disease, pregnancy or lactation. Every diagnosis used clinical symptoms, serum thyroxine and TRAb, thyroid ultrasound and orbital computed tomography. The TCR beta CDR3 regions underwent amplification using RNA transcripts as the source. Carried out on the TCR CDR3, a first-round RT-PCR used the HTBI primer set. MiXCR, applied by TCRdb to the multiplex PCR reads, yields one record per CDR3 protein. This table holds around 360,000 distinct CDR3 sequences, about 16% found once.

The clonotype originates from a woman aged 60 to 75 with Graves' ophthalmopathy. The rearrangement joins TRBV19 to TRBJ1-5; D gene uncertain. Sequencing input: blood. CDR3 in DNA: TGTGCCAGTAGTATCCCCGGGTTGCAGCCCCAGCATTTT. Translating it yields CASSIPGLQPQHF.